These T cell receptor beta chains were read from a single sample in a study of shared clonotypes between healthy human individuals. Assay: immunoSEQ multiplex PCR; the TCRdb copy retains only in-frame clones and omits some. Of millions of clones listed, roughly 94% are singletons. Sequencing used naive CD4+ T cells sorted from blood. The receptors derive from a man aged 18 to 29 in good health. Each CDR3 is given with its conserved first and last residue. The D gene is left open where the match is weak. The listing skips clone size in some rows; elsewhere it reads once, few, many or a size class.

size,J,V,D,DNA,CDR3
once,TRBJ2-4,TRBV9,.,TGTGCCAGCAGCTCGGAAAGCATTCAGTACTTC,CASSSESIQYF
.,TRBJ2-2,TRBV19,TRBD1,TGTGCCAGTAGTATCGGACGGGACAGGGGCTACACCGGGGAGCTGTTTTTT,CASSIGRDRGYTGELFF
.,TRBJ1-1,TRBV5-5,.,TGTGCCAGCAGCTTGGGTATAACCACTGAAGCTTTCTTT,CASSLGITTEAFF
.,TRBJ1-1,TRBV30,TRBD1,TGTGCCTGGAGTGTACTACAGGGGGAAGCTTTCTTT,CAWSVLQGEAFF
.,TRBJ2-7,TRBV7-9,.,TGTGCCAGCAGCCCGCCAGAGGTCGAGCAGTACTTC,CASSPPEVEQYF
.,TRBJ2-2,TRBV10-2,.,TGCGCCAGCAGTGAGGACGGGAGAGGCATCGGGGAGCTGTTTTTT,CASSEDGRGIGELFF
once,TRBJ1-4,TRBV9,TRBD1,TGTGCCAGCAGCGCAGACCGGGACAGGGGAAATGAAAAACTGTTTTTT,CASSADRDRGNEKLFF
.,TRBJ2-1,TRBV4-1,.,TGCGCCAGCAGCCAAGTGGGAGAGGAGCAGTTCTTC,CASSQVGEEQFF
.,TRBJ2-2,TRBV30,.,TGTGCCTGGAGCGGAACCCACACCGGGGAGCTGTTTTTT,CAWSGTHTGELFF
.,TRBJ2-7,TRBV10-2,TRBD2,TGCGCCAGCAGTGAGGTTGGACTAGCGGGAGTTAATTACGAGCAGTACTTC,CASSEVGLAGVNYEQYF
.,TRBJ2-5,TRBV19,TRBD1,TGTGCCAGTGGGACAGCGACCAACCAAGAGACCCAGTACTTC,CASGTATNQETQYF